This T cell receptor (beta chain) is from a study of human T cells and chemical hapten exposure. Across the whole study: Patients having alopecia areata, totalis or universalis were mostly female.

Time point in this sample: patch test 1, 2 weeks after DPC sensitization. Specified treatment: therapeutic diphenylcyclopropenone sensitization with weekly scalp DPC. TCRdb reanalysed the RACE reads using MiXCR and keeps one entry per CDR3 protein. Of about 380,000 distinct CDR3 sequences detected, 4.8% appear once; the ten largest clones hold about 2.1%. The V and J ends lost 4 bases and 1 base respectively, with 14 bases between them. The CDR3 totals 16 residues. Germline values: CDR1 SGHVS, CDR2 FQNEAQ. This chain connects TRBV7-8 to TRBJ2-1, with D perhaps TRBD2 (6 bases). The TCR sequence derives from a woman aged 50 to 60 with alopecia areata. Some clones in this sample may be carry-over from other donors' samples. The sequences come from whole blood, collected in connection with sensitization to the hapten diphenylcyclopropenone (DPC). The DNA for the CDR3 is TGTGCCAGCAGCTGGCTGGCGGGATTGTCCTACAATGAGCAGTTCTTC. Its translation: CASSWLAGLSYNEQFF.